One and the same sample provided the 20 T cell receptor beta chains below, sequenced in a study of cytomegalovirus exposure and HLA in healthy donors. Vbeta (60) and Jbeta (13) primers were used in the PCR. TCRdb's table, derived via immunoSEQ multiplex PCR, lists solely in-frame clones and lacks some. The table shows about 120,000 clones, with around four fifths occurring only once. Sequenced input: PBMCs. These receptors all come from a woman aged 40 to 49 in good health and CMV-seropositive.

The V gene is TRBV30, the J gene TRBJ1-5; 7 bases map to TRBD1. The CDR3 has 13 residues. Germline V gives CDR1 GTSNPN, CDR2 SVGIG (reference sequence). J lost 5 bases, V lost 5 bases, and 6 bases had no gene match. The CDR3 nucleotides are TGTGCCTGGGCAGACAGGGAGTATCAGCCCCAGCATTTT. Translation gives CAWADREYQPQHF.

This chain uses TRBV11-2 with TRBJ2-7; a weak D match, TRBD1 (5 bases). The CDR3 has 14 amino acids. CDR1 is SGHAT and CDR2 is FQNNGV in the germline V gene. The V end lost 5 bases, the J end lost 2 bases, and 13 bases lay between the germline ends. The chain's CDR3 is CASSHTGQAYEQYF. In DNA form, the CDR3 reads TGTGCCAGCAGCCATACCGGACAAGCCTACGAGCAGTACTTC.

J is TRBJ2-5 and V is TRBV7-2; D is uncertain. The germline CDR1 and CDR2 sequences are SGHTA and FQGNSA. The CDR3 has 12 amino acids. The germline V and J ends were trimmed by 5 bases and 5 bases, with 9 bases remaining between them. CDR3 nucleotides: TGTGCCAGCAGCCGTCGTCCGGAGACCCAGTACTTC. It codes for CASSRRPETQYF. Filled out from reference TRBV7-2 and TRBJ2-5, the complete variable domain reads GAGVSQSPSNKVTEKGKDVELRCDPISGHTALYWYRQSLGQGLEFLIYFQGNSAPDKSGLPSDRFSAERTGGSVSTLTIQRTQQEDSAVYLCASSRRPETQYFGPGTRLLVL.

The V gene is TRBV29-1, the J gene TRBJ1-2, with TRBD1 matching over 8 bases. The V segment lost 6 bases and the J segment 1 base; nucleotides outside the gene matches: 7. This CDR3 comprises 14 residues. Germline loops: CDR1 SQVTM, CDR2 ANQGSEA. CDR3 sequence reads: CSVDGQGGNYGYTF. CDR3 in DNA: TGCAGCGTCGATGGACAGGGTGGTAACTATGGCTACACCTTC. The variable domain in full, with the rest retrieved from reference TRBV29-1 and TRBJ1-2, is SAVISQKPSRDICQRGTSLTIQCQVDSQVTMMFWYRQQPGQSLTLIATANQGSEATYESGFVIDKFPISRPNLTFSTLTVSNMSPEDSSIYLCSVDGQGGNYGYTFGSGTRLTVV.

This sequence joins TRBV13 and TRBJ2-5; 11 bases map to TRBD2. After removal of 0 bases from V and 4 bases from J, the junction contained 7 bases not matched to a gene. The CDR3 contains 17 residues. Germline V CDR1 and CDR2: PRHDT, FYEKMQ (reference sequence). The CDR3 is CASSLGLAGGVGETQYF. As DNA, the CDR3 is TGTGCCAGCAGCTTAGGGCTAGCGGGAGGTGTCGGAGAGACCCAGTACTTC.

The chain links TRBV5-5 to TRBJ2-5, with D possibly matching TRBD1 (6 bases). V lost 1 base, J lost 9 bases, and 10 bases lay in between. The CDR3 totals 12 residues. Germline CDR1 reads SGHKS; CDR2 reads YYEKEE (reference sequence). The CDR3 spells CASSLPDRSQYF. The CDR3 DNA follows: TGTGCCAGCAGCTTGCCAGACAGGTCCCAGTACTTC.

The V gene is TRBV28, the J gene TRBJ1-2; 7 bases align to TRBD1. Losses at the gene ends were 5 bases for V and 4 bases for J; bases not matched to a gene: 4. CDR1 is MDHEN, CDR2 SYDVKM, per germline. CDR3 size: 13 residues. The CDR3 is CASSRQGTYGYTF. CDR3 nucleotide sequence: TGTGCCAGCAGTCGACAGGGCACCTATGGCTACACCTTC.

V gene TRBV9 combines with J gene TRBJ1-1; D perhaps matches TRBD1 (5 bases). Trimming took 0 bases from V and 4 from J, leaving 19 bases between them. Per the germline V gene, CDR1 is SGDLS and CDR2 is YYNGEE. The CDR3 is 17 residues long. CDR3 protein: CASSVEAIPGLATEAFF. The CDR3 DNA sequence: TGTGCCAGCAGCGTAGAAGCCATACCGGGACTTGCCACTGAAGCTTTCTTT.

This clone was counted only a few times. The V and J genes are TRBV7-2 and TRBJ1-5, with a possible D match to TRBD1 (6 bases). The germline V and J ends were trimmed by 5 bases and 4 bases, with 9 bases remaining between them. CDR1 and CDR2 from the germline V gene are SGHTA and FQGNSA. The CDR3 runs 13 residues. CDR3 DNA sequence: TGTGCCAGCAGCCCGGACAGTAATCAGCCCCAGCATTTT. Its translation: CASSPDSNQPQHF.

The chain couples TRBV15 to TRBJ1-5; D gene ambiguous. This CDR3 spans 14 amino acids. Looked up from germline, CDR1 is LNHNV and CDR2 is YYDKDF (reference sequence). Deletions cut 5 bases from V and 6 bases from J, with 14 bases between. As DNA, the CDR3 is TGTGCCACCAGCCCGAGAGAGGCGGCTCAGCCCCAGCATTTT. Protein product: CATSPREAAQPQHF. Full variable domain (rest looked up from reference TRBV15 and TRBJ1-5): DAMVIQNPRYQVTQFGKPVTLSCSQTLNHNVMYWYQQKSSQAPKLLFHYYDKDFNNEADTPDNFQSRRPNTSFCFLDIRSPGLGDTAMYLCATSPREAAQPQHFGDGTRLSIL.

This clone has only one observation. The chain joins TRBV6-1 to TRBJ1-6; D might be TRBD1 (6 bases). Germline V gene lookup returns CDR1 MNHNS and CDR2 SASEGT. The CDR3 runs to 15 residues. V lost 7 bases, J lost 6 bases, and 16 bases lay in between. CDR3 bases: TGTGCCAGCAACCGGGGGGCTCAGGGTAATTCACCCCTCCACTTT. This gives the protein CASNRGAQGNSPLHF.

V usage is TRBV20-1 and J usage is TRBJ2-7; no definite D call. The V end was cut by 3 bases, the J end by 1 base, with 4 bases between. Looked up from germline, CDR1 is DFQATT and CDR2 is SNEGSKA (reference sequence). The CDR3 covers 11 residues. This CDR3 is CSASRSYEQYF. DNA of the CDR3: TGCAGTGCTAGCCGGTCCTACGAGCAGTACTTC.

The chain links TRBV7-9 to TRBJ2-3; no definite D call. Germline V gene sequence: CDR1 SEHNR, CDR2 FQNEAQ (reference sequence). The CDR3 has 14 amino acids. V was pared by 1 base and J by 0 bases, with 5 bases between. CDR3 region: CASSLGPSTDTQYF. The CDR3 bases are TGTGCCAGCAGCTTAGGGCCTAGCACAGATACGCAGTATTTT. Using reference TRBV7-9 and TRBJ2-3 for the parts outside the CDR3, the full variable domain is DTGVSQNPRHKITKRGQNVTFRCDPISEHNRLYWYRQTLGQGPEFLTYFQNEAQLEKSRLLSDRFSAERPKGSFSTLEIQRTEQGDSAMYLCASSLGPSTDTQYFGPGTRLTVL.

Here the CDR3 DNA reads TGTGCCAGCAACAAAGGCGGTAATGAGCAGTTCTTC. Its translation: CASNKGGNEQFF. This chain links TRBV11-2 with TRBJ2-1; D not certain. This CDR3 is 12 amino acids long. Germline assignment: CDR1 SGHAT and CDR2 FQNNGV. V was cut by 7 bases and J by 7 bases, with 11 bases left in between.

This chain connects TRBV9 to TRBJ2-1, with 10 bases aligning to TRBD2. Losses at the gene ends were 3 bases for V and 9 bases for J; bases not matched to a gene: 15. The CDR3 is made up of 17 amino acids. Germline V lookup: CDR1 SGDLS, CDR2 YYNGEE. CDR3 protein: CASSALVRLAGAAEQFF. The CDR3 nucleotides are TGTGCCAGCAGCGCCCTAGTCAGGCTAGCGGGAGCGGCTGAGCAGTTCTTC.

The genes are TRBV5-1 and TRBJ2-5; maybe TRBD1 (5 bases). This CDR3 has 17 residues. Trimming took off 4 bases at V and 0 bases at J, with 19 bases between the two ends. Germline V gene data show CDR1 as SGHRS and CDR2 as YFSETQ. The CDR3 loop reads CASSRQIAPRYQETQYF. The CDR3, as DNA: TGCGCCAGCAGCAGACAGATCGCTCCTCGGTACCAAGAGACCCAGTACTTC. Filled out from reference TRBV5-1 and TRBJ2-5, the complete variable domain reads KAGVTQTPRYLIKTRGQQVTLSCSPISGHRSVSWYQQTPGQGLQFLFEYFSETQRNKGNFPGRFSGRQFSNSRSEMNVSTLELGDSALYLCASSRQIAPRYQETQYFGPGTRLLVL.

The chain links TRBV5-6 to TRBJ2-1; 9 bases fit TRBD1. CDR1 and CDR2 (germline): SGHDT, YYEEEE. The CDR3 contains 14 residues. V lost 7 bases, J lost 8 bases, and 10 bases stayed unmatched. CDR3 residues: CASGPGQGLDEQFF. Here the CDR3 DNA reads TGTGCCAGCGGACCGGGACAGGGACTCGATGAGCAGTTCTTC.

The J gene is TRBJ2-7, the V gene TRBV5-5, with D perhaps matching TRBD1 (6 bases). In germline, CDR1 is SGHKS, CDR2 YYEKEE (reference sequence). V was shortened by 0 bases and J by 5 bases, with 15 bases between the two germline ends. The CDR3 contains 15 residues. The DNA for the CDR3 is TGTGCCAGCAGCTTGGAGGGGGTATCTGTCCACGAGCAGTACTTC. Protein sequence: CASSLEGVSVHEQYF. The variable domain in full, completed from reference TRBV5-5 and TRBJ2-7, reads DAGVTQSPTHLIKTRGQQVTLRCSPISGHKSVSWYQQVLGQGPQFIFQYYEKEERGRGNFPDRFSARQFPNYSSELNVNALLLGDSALYLCASSLEGVSVHEQYFGPGTRLTVT.

V gene TRBV7-2 combines with J gene TRBJ1-2; perhaps TRBD1 as D (5 bases). The CDR3 runs 15 residues. Trimming shortened V by 4 bases and J by 5 bases, and 17 bases separated the two germline ends. The germline CDR1 and CDR2 sequences are SGHTA and FQGNSA. CDR3 nucleotide sequence: TGTGCCAGCAGCTCCCGGGGGGGTGGTGGGTATGGCTACACCTTC. Translation gives CASSSRGGGGYGYTF.

The gene calls are TRBV19 and TRBJ1-2, with D possibly being TRBD1 (5 bases). V shed 6 bases and J shed 3 bases, with 14 bases lying between them. CDR1 is LNHDA, CDR2 SQIVND, per germline (reference sequence). The CDR3 consists of 14 residues. Here the CDR3 reads CASSGTVTDYGYTF. Written as DNA, the CDR3 is TGTGCCAGTAGCGGGACTGTAACCGACTATGGCTACACCTTC.